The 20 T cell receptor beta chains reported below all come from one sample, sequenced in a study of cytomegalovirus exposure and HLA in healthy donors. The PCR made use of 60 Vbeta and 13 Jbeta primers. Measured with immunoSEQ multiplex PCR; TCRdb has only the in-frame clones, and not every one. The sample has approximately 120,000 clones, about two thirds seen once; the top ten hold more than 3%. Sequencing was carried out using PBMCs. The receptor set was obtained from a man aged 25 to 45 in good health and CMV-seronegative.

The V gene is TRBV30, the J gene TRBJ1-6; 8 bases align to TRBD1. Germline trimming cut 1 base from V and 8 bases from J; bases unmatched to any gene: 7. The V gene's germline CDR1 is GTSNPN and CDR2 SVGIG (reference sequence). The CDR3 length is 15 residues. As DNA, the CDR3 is TGTGCCTGGAGTGAGATCGGGACAGGCTATTCACCCCTCCACTTT. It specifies CAWSEIGTGYSPLHF.

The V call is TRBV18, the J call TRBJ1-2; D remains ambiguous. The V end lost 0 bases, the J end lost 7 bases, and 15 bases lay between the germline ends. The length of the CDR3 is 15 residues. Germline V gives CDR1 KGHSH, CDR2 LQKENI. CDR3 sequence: CASSPPTRFPSGYTF. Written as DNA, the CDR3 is TGTGCCAGCTCACCACCGACACGGTTTCCGAGTGGCTACACCTTC.

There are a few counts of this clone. CDR3 sequence reads: CASGRGLEGNTIYF. The CDR3 region has the DNA TGTGCCAGCGGAAGGGGGCTGGAGGGAAACACCATATATTTT. This chain links TRBV9 with TRBJ1-3; TRBD1 matches 7 bases. With V trimmed by 7 bases and J by 4 bases, 8 bases remained unmatched. The CDR3 runs 14 residues. Germline V gene data show CDR1 as SGDLS and CDR2 as YYNGEE. Variable domain in full (rest from reference TRBV9 and TRBJ1-3): DSGVTQTPKHLITATGQRVTLRCSPRSGDLSVYWYQQSLDQGLQFLIQYYNGEERAKGNILERFSAQQFPDLHSELNLSSLELGDSALYFCASGRGLEGNTIYFGEGSWLTVV.

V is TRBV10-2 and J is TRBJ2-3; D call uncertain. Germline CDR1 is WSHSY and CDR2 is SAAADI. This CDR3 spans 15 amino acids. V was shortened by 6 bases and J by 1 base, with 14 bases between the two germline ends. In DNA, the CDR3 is TGCGCCAGCAGCGTAGCTCGGGTGGGCACAGATACGCAGTATTTT. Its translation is CASSVARVGTDTQYF.

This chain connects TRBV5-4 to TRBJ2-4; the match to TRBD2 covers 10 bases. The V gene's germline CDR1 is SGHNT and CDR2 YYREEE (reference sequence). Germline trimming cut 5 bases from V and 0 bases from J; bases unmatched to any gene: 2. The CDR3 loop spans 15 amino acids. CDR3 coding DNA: TGTGCCAGCAGGACTAGCGGGCGAGCCAAAAACATTCAGTACTTC. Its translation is CASRTSGRAKNIQYF.

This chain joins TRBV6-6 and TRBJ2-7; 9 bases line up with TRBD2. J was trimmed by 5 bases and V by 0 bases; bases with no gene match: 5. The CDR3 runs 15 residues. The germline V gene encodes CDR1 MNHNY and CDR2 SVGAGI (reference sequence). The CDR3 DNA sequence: TGTGCCAGCAGTTACTCCGACCGGACTAGCGACGAGCAGTACTTC. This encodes CASSYSDRTSDEQYF.

As DNA, the CDR3 is TGTGCAAGTCGCCTAGTAATAGGCCGGGGGGTCTATGGCTACACCTTC. It specifies CASRLVIGRGVYGYTF. This rearrangement joins TRBV12-2 to TRBJ1-2. TRBV12-2 is marked as a pseudogene. The CDR3 length is 16 residues.

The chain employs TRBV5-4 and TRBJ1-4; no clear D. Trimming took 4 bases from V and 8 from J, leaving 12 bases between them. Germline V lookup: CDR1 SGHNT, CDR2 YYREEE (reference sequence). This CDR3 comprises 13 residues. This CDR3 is CASSLTVGEKLFF. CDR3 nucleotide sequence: TGTGCCAGCAGCCTAACCGTCGGGGAAAAACTGTTTTTT.

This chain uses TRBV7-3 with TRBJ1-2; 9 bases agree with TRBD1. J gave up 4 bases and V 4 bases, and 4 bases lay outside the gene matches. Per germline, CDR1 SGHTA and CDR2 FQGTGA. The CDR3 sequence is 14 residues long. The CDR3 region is CASSSDRGSYGYTF. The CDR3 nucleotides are TGTGCCAGCAGCTCCGACAGGGGGAGCTATGGCTACACCTTC.

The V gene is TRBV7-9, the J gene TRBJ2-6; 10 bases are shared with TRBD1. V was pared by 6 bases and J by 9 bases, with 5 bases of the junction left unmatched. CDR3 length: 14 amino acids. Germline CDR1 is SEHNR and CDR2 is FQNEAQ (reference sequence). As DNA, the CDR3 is TGTGCCAGCAGTCCGGGACAGGGGTTCAACGTCCTGACTTTC. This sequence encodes CASSPGQGFNVLTF.

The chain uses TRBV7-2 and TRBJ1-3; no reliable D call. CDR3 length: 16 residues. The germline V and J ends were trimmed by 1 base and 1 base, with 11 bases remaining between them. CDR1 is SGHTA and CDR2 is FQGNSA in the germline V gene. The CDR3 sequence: CASSLVSSYSGNTIYF. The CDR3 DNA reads TGTGCCAGCAGCTTAGTTAGTTCCTATTCTGGAAACACCATATATTTT.

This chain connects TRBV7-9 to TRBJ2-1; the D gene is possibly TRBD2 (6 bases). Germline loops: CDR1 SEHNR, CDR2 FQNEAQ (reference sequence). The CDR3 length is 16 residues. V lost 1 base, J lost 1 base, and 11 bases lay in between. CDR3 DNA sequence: TGTGCCAGCAGCTTAGAAGGGACTTGGTCCTACAATGAGCAGTTCTTC. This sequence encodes CASSLEGTWSYNEQFF.

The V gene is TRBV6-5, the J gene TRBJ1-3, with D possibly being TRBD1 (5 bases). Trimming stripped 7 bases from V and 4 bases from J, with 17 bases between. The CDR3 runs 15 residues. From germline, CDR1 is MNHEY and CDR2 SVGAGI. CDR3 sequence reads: CASTPDRQRGNTIYF. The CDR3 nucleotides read TGTGCCAGCACACCCGACAGACAAAGAGGAAACACCATATATTTT.

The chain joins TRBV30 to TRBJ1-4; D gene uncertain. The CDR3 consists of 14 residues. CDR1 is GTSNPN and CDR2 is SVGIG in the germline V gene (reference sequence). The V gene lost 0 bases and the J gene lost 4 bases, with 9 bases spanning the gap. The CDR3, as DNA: TGTGCCTGGAGTGTACCAGGAGGTAATGAAAAACTGTTTTTT. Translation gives CAWSVPGGNEKLFF.

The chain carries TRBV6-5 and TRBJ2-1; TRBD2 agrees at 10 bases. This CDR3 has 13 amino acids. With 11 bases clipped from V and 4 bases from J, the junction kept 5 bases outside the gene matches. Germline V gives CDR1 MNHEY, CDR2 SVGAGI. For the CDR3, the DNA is TGTGCCGCCGGGACTAGCGCATACAATGAGCAGTTCTTC. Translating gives CAAGTSAYNEQFF.

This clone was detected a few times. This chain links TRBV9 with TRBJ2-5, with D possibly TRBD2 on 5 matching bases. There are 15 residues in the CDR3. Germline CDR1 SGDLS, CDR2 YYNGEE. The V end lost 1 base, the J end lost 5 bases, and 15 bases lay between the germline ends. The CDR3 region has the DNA TGTGCCAGCAGCGTAATGGACTCCCAAGTGGAGACCCAGTACTTC. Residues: CASSVMDSQVETQYF.

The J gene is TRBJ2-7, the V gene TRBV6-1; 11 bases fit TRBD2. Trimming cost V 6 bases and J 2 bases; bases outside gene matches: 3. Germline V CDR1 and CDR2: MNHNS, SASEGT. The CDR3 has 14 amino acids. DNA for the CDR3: TGTGCCAGCAGCCTTAGCGGGGGGGCCTACGAGCAGTACTTC. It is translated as CASSLSGGAYEQYF.

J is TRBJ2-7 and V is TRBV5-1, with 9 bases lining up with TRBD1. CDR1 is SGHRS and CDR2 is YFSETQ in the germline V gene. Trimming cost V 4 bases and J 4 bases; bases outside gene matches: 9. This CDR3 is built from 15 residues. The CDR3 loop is CASSRTTGGVYEQYF. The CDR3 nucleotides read TGCGCCAGCAGCCGTACGACAGGGGGAGTTTACGAGCAGTACTTC.

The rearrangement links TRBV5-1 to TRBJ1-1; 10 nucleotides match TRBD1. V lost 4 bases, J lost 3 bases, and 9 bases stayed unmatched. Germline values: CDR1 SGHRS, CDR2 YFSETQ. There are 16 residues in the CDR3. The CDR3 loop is CASSIDLGQGDTEAFF. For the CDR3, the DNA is TGCGCCAGCAGCATAGACCTCGGACAGGGGGACACTGAAGCTTTCTTT. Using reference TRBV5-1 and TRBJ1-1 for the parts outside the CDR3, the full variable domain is KAGVTQTPRYLIKTRGQQVTLSCSPISGHRSVSWYQQTPGQGLQFLFEYFSETQRNKGNFPGRFSGRQFSNSRSEMNVSTLELGDSALYLCASSIDLGQGDTEAFFGQGTRLTVV.

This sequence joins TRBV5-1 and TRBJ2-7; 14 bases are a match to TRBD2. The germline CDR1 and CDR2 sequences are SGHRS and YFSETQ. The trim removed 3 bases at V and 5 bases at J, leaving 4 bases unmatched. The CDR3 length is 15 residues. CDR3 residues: CASSSTSGGAHEQYF. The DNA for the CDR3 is TGCGCCAGCAGCTCGACTAGCGGGGGGGCCCACGAGCAGTACTTC.